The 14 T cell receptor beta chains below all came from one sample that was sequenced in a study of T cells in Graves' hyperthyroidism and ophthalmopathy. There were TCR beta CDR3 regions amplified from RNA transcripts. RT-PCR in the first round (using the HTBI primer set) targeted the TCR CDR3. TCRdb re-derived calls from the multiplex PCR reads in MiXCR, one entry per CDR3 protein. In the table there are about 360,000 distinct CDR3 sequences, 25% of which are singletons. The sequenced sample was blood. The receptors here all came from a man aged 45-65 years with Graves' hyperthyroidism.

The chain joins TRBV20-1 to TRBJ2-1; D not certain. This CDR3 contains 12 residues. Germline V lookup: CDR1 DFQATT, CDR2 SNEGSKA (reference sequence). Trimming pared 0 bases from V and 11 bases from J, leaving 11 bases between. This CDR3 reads CSAREIPKKQFF. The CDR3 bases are TGCAGTGCTAGAGAAATCCCCAAGAAGCAGTTCTTC.

DNA for the CDR3: TGTGCCAGCAGACAGATGAACACCGGGGAGCTGTTTTTT. The encoded protein is CASRQMNTGELFF. V and J are TRBV6-2 or TRBV6-3 and TRBJ2-2; D not resolved. Germline lookup yields CDR1 MNHEY and CDR2 SVGEGT. The germline V and J ends were trimmed by 6 bases and 1 base, with 6 bases remaining between them. CDR3 length equals 13 residues.

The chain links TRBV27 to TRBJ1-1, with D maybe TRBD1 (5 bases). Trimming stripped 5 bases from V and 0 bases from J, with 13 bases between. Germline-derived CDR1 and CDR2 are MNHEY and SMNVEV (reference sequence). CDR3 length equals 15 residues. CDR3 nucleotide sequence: TGTGCCAGCAGTCTATGGGGGAGGGTGAACACTGAAGCTTTCTTT. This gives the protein CASSLWGRVNTEAFF.

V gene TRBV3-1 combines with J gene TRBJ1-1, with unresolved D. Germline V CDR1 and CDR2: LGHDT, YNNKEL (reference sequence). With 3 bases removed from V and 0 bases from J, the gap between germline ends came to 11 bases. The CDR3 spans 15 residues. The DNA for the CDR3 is TGTGCCAGCAGCCAGAGGTCCACCATGAACACTGAAGCTTTCTTT. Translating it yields CASSQRSTMNTEAFF.

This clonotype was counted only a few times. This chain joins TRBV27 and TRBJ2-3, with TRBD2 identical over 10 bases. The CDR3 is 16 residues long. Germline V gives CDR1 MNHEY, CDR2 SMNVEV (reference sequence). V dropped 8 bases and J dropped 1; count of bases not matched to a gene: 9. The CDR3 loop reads CASGPSLAGGTDTQYF. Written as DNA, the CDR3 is TGTGCCAGCGGTCCCAGCCTAGCGGGGGGCACAGATACGCAGTATTTT.

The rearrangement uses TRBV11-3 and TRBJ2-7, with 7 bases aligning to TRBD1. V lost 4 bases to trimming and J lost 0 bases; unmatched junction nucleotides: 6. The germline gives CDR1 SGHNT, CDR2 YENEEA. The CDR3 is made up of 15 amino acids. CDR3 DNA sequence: TGTGCCAGCAGCTCTAGGGGGCGCGGCTCCTACGAGCAGTACTTC. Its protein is CASSSRGRGSYEQYF.

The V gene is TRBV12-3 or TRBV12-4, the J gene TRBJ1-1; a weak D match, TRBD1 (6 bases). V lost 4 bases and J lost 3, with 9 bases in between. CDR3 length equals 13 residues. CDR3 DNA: TGTGCCAGCAGTTCCGGGACACACACTGAAGCTTTCTTT. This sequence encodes CASSSGTHTEAFF.

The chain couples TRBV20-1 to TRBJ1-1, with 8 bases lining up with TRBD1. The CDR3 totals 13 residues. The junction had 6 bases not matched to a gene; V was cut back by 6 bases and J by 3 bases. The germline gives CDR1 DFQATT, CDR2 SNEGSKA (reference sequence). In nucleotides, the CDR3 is TGCAGTGCAAATACAGGGGGTGACACTGAAGCTTTCTTT. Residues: CSANTGGDTEAFF.

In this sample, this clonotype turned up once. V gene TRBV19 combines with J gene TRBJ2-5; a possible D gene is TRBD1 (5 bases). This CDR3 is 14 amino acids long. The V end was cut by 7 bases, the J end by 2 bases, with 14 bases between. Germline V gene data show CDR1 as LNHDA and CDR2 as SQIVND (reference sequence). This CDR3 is CASTQGFGQETQYF. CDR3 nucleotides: TGTGCCAGTACCCAGGGATTTGGGCAAGAGACCCAGTACTTC. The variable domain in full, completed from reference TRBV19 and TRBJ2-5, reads DGGITQSPKYLFRKEGQNVTLSCEQNLNHDAMYWYRQDPGQGLRLIYYSQIVNDFQKGDIAEGYSVSREKKESFPLTVTSAQKNPTAFYLCASTQGFGQETQYFGPGTRLLVL.

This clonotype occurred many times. The CDR3 sequence: CASSVSATQYF. The CDR3, as DNA: TGTGCCAGCAGTGTATCTGCGACCCAGTACTTC. The rearrangement links TRBV2 to TRBJ2-5; D gene unclear. Between the trimmed V and J ends, which lost 4 bases and 7 bases, there was a span of 7 bases. This CDR3 is 11 amino acids long. Germline V CDR1 and CDR2: SNHLY, FYNNEI.

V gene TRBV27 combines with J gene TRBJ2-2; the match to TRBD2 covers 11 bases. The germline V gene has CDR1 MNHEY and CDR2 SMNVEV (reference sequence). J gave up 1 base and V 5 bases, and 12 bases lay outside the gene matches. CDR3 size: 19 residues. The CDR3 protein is CASSPHMNSGRVNTGELFF. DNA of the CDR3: TGTGCCAGCAGTCCCCATATGAATAGCGGGAGGGTGAACACCGGGGAGCTGTTTTTT.

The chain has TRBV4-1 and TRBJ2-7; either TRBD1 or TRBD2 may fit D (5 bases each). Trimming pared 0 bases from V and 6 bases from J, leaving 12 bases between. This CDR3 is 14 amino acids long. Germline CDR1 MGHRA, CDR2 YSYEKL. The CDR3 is CASSQEGRLSEQYF. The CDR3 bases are TGCGCCAGCAGCCAAGAGGGACGCCTGTCCGAGCAGTACTTC.

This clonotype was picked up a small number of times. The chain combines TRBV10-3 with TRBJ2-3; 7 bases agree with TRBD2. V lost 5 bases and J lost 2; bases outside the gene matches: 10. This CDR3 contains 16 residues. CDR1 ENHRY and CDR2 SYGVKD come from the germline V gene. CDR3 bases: TGTGCCATCAGTCAACCTCTTGAGCGGGACACAGATACGCAGTATTTT. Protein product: CAISQPLERDTDTQYF.

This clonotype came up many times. The CDR3 protein is CASSAGQGSVYEQYF. CDR3 in DNA: TGTGCCAGCAGTGCCGGACAGGGTAGTGTGTACGAGCAGTACTTC. The chain carries TRBV6-1 and TRBJ2-7, with 8 bases aligning to TRBD1. V dropped 4 bases and J dropped 4; count of bases not matched to a gene: 9. CDR3 size: 15 residues. The germline V gene has CDR1 MNHNS and CDR2 SASEGT.